The 4 T cell receptor beta chains below all came from one sample that was sequenced in a study of regulatory T cells in long-lasting Graves disease. Time point given: newly diagnosed GD, antithyroid drugs for less than 3 months. The TCR library was made from RNA extracted from PBMCs. Libraries of TCR beta came from iRepertoire HTBI primers plus Arm-PCR of CDR3 regions. Via MiXCR, TCRdb re-called the multiplex PCR reads, giving one row per CDR3 protein. The table shows 620,000 or so distinct CDR3 sequences, with around 15% occurring only once. The sample also formed part of further work on T cells in Graves' hyperthyroidism and ophthalmopathy.

The source was peripheral blood mononuclear cells (PBMCs), collected at new diagnosis, from a patient treated with antithyroid drugs. These receptors all stem from a woman aged 30 to 39 with Graves disease.

This clonotype showed up just a few times. The chain employs TRBV29-1 and TRBJ2-7; D ambiguous. This CDR3 has 14 amino acids. V gave up 3 bases and J gave up 0 bases, with 12 bases separating them. In germline, CDR1 is SQVTM, CDR2 ANQGSEA. The CDR3 sequence is CSVDGGGSSYEQYF. The CDR3 coding sequence is TGCAGCGTTGATGGTGGCGGTTCCTCCTACGAGCAGTACTTC.

This clonotype was seen at least ten times. The CDR3 loop is CASSVTSGSYEQYF. In DNA, the CDR3 is TGCGCCAGCAGCGTCACTAGCGGGAGTTACGAGCAGTACTTC. The V gene is TRBV5-1, the J gene TRBJ2-7; 11 nucleotides match TRBD2. The length of the CDR3 is 14 residues. Germline assignment: CDR1 SGHRS and CDR2 YFSETQ. With V trimmed by 4 bases and J by 4 bases, 4 bases remained unmatched. The entire variable domain, with the rest obtained from reference TRBV5-1 and TRBJ2-7, is as follows: KAGVTQTPRYLIKTRGQQVTLSCSPISGHRSVSWYQQTPGQGLQFLFEYFSETQRNKGNFPGRFSGRQFSNSRSEMNVSTLELGDSALYLCASSVTSGSYEQYFGPGTRLTVT.

This clonotype has just one count. With a much larger clone just one base away, this may be a read error. This sequence joins TRBV6-5 and TRBJ2-3; weak D call: TRBD2 (6 bases). CDR3 size: 12 residues. Germline values: CDR1 MNHEY, CDR2 SVGAGI. The CDR3 DNA reads as TGTGCCAGCAGTTACGGAGGGGATACGCGGTATTTT. It translates to CASSYGGDTRYF.

This clonotype has just a few counts. The rearrangement uses TRBV3-1 and TRBJ2-2, with unresolved D. Germline V gene data show CDR1 as LGHDT and CDR2 as YNNKEL (reference sequence). Trimming cost V 4 bases and J 8 bases, with 8 bases left between them. The CDR3 is 12 amino acids. CDR3 nucleotide sequence: TGTGCCAGCAGCCTGAGCGTAGGGGAGCTGTTTTTT. Amino acids: CASSLSVGELFF.